This T cell receptor beta chain was recorded in a study of T cell clonotyping in hematopoietic cell transplantation (dated by TCRdb to 2020 to 2022). Study-level background: Recipient samples taken before transplant were collected after cytoreduction. Patient recruitment ran from September 2015 to January 2017, and follow-up continued until late 2020 or death. A total of more than 110 blood samples were gathered in the study from under 40 consecutive transplant recipients along with their related donors. Points the paper makes about the study in general: Recipient repertoires showed only a small fraction of overlap with donor repertoires, and over 95% appeared de novo at the given depth. Broader posttransplant TCR repertoire diversity was predicted by donor and pretransplant recipient Inverse Simpson Index values. A decrease in recipient TCR diversity was observed after transplant, and a progressive increase in pathologically expanded clonotypes was seen from day 30 to day 180. The sample size was limited and the cells went unsorted, which meant the CD4 and CD8 repertoire contributions could not be told apart.

With the immunoSEQ assay, which is a bias-controlled multiplex PCR relying on V- and J-specific primers, TCR beta CDR3 regions were amplified from genomic DNA. In a second PCR step, a proprietary barcode and Illumina adapter sequences were attached to the CDR3 amplicons. An Illumina MiSeq instrument was used to sequence the CDR3 libraries. The study's own analysis went as follows. Export and quality control were performed with immunoSEQ Analyzer 3.0, and downstream analyses were performed with R Bioconductor and Immunarch. Only productive rearrangements in the normalized downsampled data set were used to calculate repertoire metrics. In the normalized cohort, clonotypes with more than 5 templates were defined as pathologically expanded. The Inverse Simpson Index served as the measure of repertoire diversity. The non-normalized data set was used for CMV-specificity analyses so that all clonotypes could be captured. Here the immuneACCESS table is served through TCRdb, limited to in-frame sequences with V and J called. Missing clones are a known gap in these copies; in checked studies unresolved V genes cover under half, and the rest lacks a known reason. The V and J calls and clone size are taken from that table; D and trimming were inferred from the DNA. The sample table lists 30,000 or so clones, about 83% of them with a count of one. The ten biggest clones cover 6.8% of the sample.

CDR1 and CDR2 are drawn from the germline V gene: ENHRY, SYGVKD. V is clipped by 2 bases and J by 3 bases, and the sequence between their germline boundaries is 8 bases long. The CDR3 has 14 amino acids, counting the end cysteine and phenylalanine. Just CDR3 DNA is preserved here, 42 bases in frame from base 1. The sample's time point label is to be understood as: recipient sample about 28 days before transplant, after cytoreduction. Blood samples were obtained from recipients approximately 28 days before transplant and at days 30, 100 and 180 after transplant. Nuclei Lysis Solution was used to extract genomic DNA from fresh or cryopreserved unfractionated peripheral blood mononuclear cells. To note about this clone: Its antigen is unknown. No base qualities exist here, and no much larger clone lies one base off it.

This chain is built from TRBV10-3 and TRBJ2-1, with TRBD2 perhaps the D gene, on 5 matching bases. Sequencing was performed on peripheral blood mononuclear cells, taken before stem cell transplant. The receptor's source is a woman younger than 45 with chronic myeloid leukemia. Some clones in this sample may be carry-over from other donors' samples. The DNA is TGTGCCATCAGTGAGCGAGCGGACTACAATGAGCAGTTCTTC. Its protein reads: CAISERADYNEQFF.